This T cell receptor beta chain appears in the sequencing data of a study of blood T cells in healthy people across ages. This clonotype was observed a handful of times. The target antigen is unknown. Using a J-beta primer mix together with a sample-barcoded 5' primer, a second PCR was run for about 6 to 12 cycles. Researchers report that each sample yielded at least 3 million CDR3-containing paired-end reads. TCRdb used MiXCR to reprocess the 5' RACE reads, holding one entry per CDR3 protein. The sample records approximately 820,000 distinct CDR3 sequences, approximately 44% being singletons. The germline CDR1 and CDR2 sequences are DFQATT and SNEGSKA (reference sequence). This CDR3 has 13 residues. V was pared by 3 bases and J by 3 bases, with 12 bases between. Total RNA was isolated from each sample in quantities of at least 5.5 micrograms. Whole-study results and caveats: Aged donors had fewer naive CD4+ cells and lower diversity than long-lived donors. With unsorted PBMCs, a conclusive comparison of naive versus antigen-experienced cells was not possible.

This TCR came from a man aged 55 to 70 in good health. Material: blood. This rearrangement joins TRBV20-1 to TRBJ2-7; possible D gene TRBD2, 5 bases. CDR3 sequence reads: CSARGSYFYEQYF. The CDR3 nucleotides read TGCAGTGCTAGGGGGAGCTACTTCTACGAGCAGTACTTC.